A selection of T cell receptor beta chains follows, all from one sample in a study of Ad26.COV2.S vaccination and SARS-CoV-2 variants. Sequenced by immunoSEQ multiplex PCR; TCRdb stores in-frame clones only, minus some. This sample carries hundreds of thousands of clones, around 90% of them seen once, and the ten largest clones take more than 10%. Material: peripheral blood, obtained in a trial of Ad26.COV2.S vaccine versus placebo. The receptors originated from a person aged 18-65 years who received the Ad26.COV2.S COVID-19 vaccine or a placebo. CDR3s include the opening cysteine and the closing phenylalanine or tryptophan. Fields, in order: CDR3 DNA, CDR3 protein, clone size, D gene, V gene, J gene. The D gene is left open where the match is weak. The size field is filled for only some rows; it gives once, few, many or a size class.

cdr3_nt: TGTGCCAGCAGTTTTTACAAGAGAGGCCAAGAGACCCAGTACTTC
cdr3_aa: CASSFYKRGQETQYF
clone_size: -
d_call: -
v_call: TRBV28
j_call: TRBJ2-5

cdr3_nt: TGTGCCAGCAGCCCAGGGGGGCAGGGATGGAGCTACACCTTC
cdr3_aa: CASSPGGQGWSYTF
clone_size: once
d_call: TRBD1
v_call: TRBV7-2
j_call: TRBJ1-2

cdr3_nt: TGTGCCAGCAGCAAGACGGTTAACACCGGGGAGCTGTTTTTT
cdr3_aa: CASSKTVNTGELFF
clone_size: -
d_call: -
v_call: TRBV6-5
j_call: TRBJ2-2

cdr3_nt: TGTGCCAGCAGACGGGACGGTGGCACTGAAGCTTTCTTT
cdr3_aa: CASRRDGGTEAFF
clone_size: -
d_call: -
v_call: TRBV5-4
j_call: TRBJ1-1

cdr3_nt: TGTGCCAGCAGCTCTTGGTCAGGGGGTACGGGGGAGCAGTACTTC
cdr3_aa: CASSSWSGGTGEQYF
clone_size: -
d_call: TRBD1
v_call: TRBV11-2
j_call: TRBJ2-7

cdr3_nt: TGTGCCAGCAGCTGGGGCGCGGGATCCTACGAGCAGTACTTC
cdr3_aa: CASSWGAGSYEQYF
clone_size: -
d_call: -
v_call: TRBV5-4
j_call: TRBJ2-7

cdr3_nt: TGTGCCAGCAGCAGGGACAGCTACGAGCAGTACTTC
cdr3_aa: CASSRDSYEQYF
clone_size: -
d_call: TRBD1
v_call: TRBV12-3/TRBV12-4
j_call: TRBJ2-7

cdr3_nt: TGTGCCAGCAGCTTACCGGGACAGGGAACGAATGAGCAGTTCTTC
cdr3_aa: CASSLPGQGTNEQFF
clone_size: -
d_call: TRBD1
v_call: TRBV6-5
j_call: TRBJ2-1

cdr3_nt: TGTGCCATCAGTGAGGGACTACCCAATTCAGGCCATAATTCACCCCTCCACTTT
cdr3_aa: CAISEGLPNSGHNSPLHF
clone_size: once
d_call: -
v_call: TRBV10-3
j_call: TRBJ1-6

cdr3_nt: TGCGCCAGCAGGGAAAGGGGCGGTGAAGCTTTCTTT
cdr3_aa: CASRERGGEAFF
clone_size: few
d_call: -
v_call: TRBV5-1
j_call: TRBJ1-1

cdr3_nt: TGCGCCAGCAGAAGTTTAGGGCTACGGGGCTATGGCTACACCTTC
cdr3_aa: CASRSLGLRGYGYTF
clone_size: -
d_call: -
v_call: TRBV5-1
j_call: TRBJ1-2

cdr3_nt: TGCAGTGCCTATCAGGGCTACGAGCAGTACTTC
cdr3_aa: CSAYQGYEQYF
clone_size: -
d_call: -
v_call: TRBV20-1
j_call: TRBJ2-7

cdr3_nt: TGTGCCAGCAGCTTGGACGCTAGCGGTCGCTCCTACAATGAGCAGTTCTTC
cdr3_aa: CASSLDASGRSYNEQFF
clone_size: -
d_call: TRBD2
v_call: TRBV5-6
j_call: TRBJ2-1

cdr3_nt: TGTGCCACCAGCAGAGATAAGGGTTCCTACGAGCAGTACTTC
cdr3_aa: CATSRDKGSYEQYF
clone_size: few
d_call: -
v_call: TRBV15
j_call: TRBJ2-7

cdr3_nt: TGTGCCACCAGTGACCCGAGGAGTGGGGCTCAAGAGACCCAGTACTTC
cdr3_aa: CATSDPRSGAQETQYF
clone_size: -
d_call: -
v_call: TRBV24-1
j_call: TRBJ2-5

cdr3_nt: TGTGCCACCAGCGGCCGGGACAGCAATCAGCCCCAGCATTTT
cdr3_aa: CATSGRDSNQPQHF
clone_size: once
d_call: -
v_call: TRBV15
j_call: TRBJ1-5

cdr3_nt: TGTGCCAGCAGTGAAGGGATAGCGGGACTCCAAGAGACCCAGTACTTC
cdr3_aa: CASSEGIAGLQETQYF
clone_size: few
d_call: TRBD2
v_call: TRBV6-1
j_call: TRBJ2-5

cdr3_nt: TGTGCCAGCACGCTAGGGCGCGAGCAGTACTTC
cdr3_aa: CASTLGREQYF
clone_size: -
d_call: -
v_call: TRBV12-3/TRBV12-4
j_call: TRBJ2-7

cdr3_nt: TGTGCCGGGGGGGCAAAAAACTACGAGCAGTACTTC
cdr3_aa: CAGGAKNYEQYF
clone_size: -
d_call: -
v_call: TRBV30
j_call: TRBJ2-7

cdr3_nt: TGTGCCAGCAGTTCCCAAGGGGAGACCCAGTACTTC
cdr3_aa: CASSSQGETQYF
clone_size: few
d_call: -
v_call: TRBV6-5
j_call: TRBJ2-5

cdr3_nt: TGTGCCAGCAGCTTGTATCAAGTAGAAGGACCCCTCCACTTT
cdr3_aa: CASSLYQVEGPLHF
clone_size: -
d_call: -
v_call: TRBV5-4
j_call: TRBJ1-6

cdr3_nt: TGTGCCAGCATACCGGGACAAGGCTACGAGCAGTACTTC
cdr3_aa: CASIPGQGYEQYF
clone_size: -
d_call: -
v_call: TRBV25-1
j_call: TRBJ2-7

cdr3_nt: TGTGCCAGCTCACTGGGGACAGTAACCTACGAGCAGTACTTC
cdr3_aa: CASSLGTVTYEQYF
clone_size: -
d_call: TRBD1
v_call: TRBV18
j_call: TRBJ2-7

cdr3_nt: TGTGCCTGGGGCGATTATTCTAACTATGGCTACACCTTC
cdr3_aa: CAWGDYSNYGYTF
clone_size: -
d_call: -
v_call: TRBV30
j_call: TRBJ1-2

cdr3_nt: TGTGCCAGCAGCGTGACAGGAGTCTCCTACAATGAGCAGTTCTTC
cdr3_aa: CASSVTGVSYNEQFF
clone_size: -
d_call: -
v_call: TRBV7-2
j_call: TRBJ2-1

cdr3_nt: TGTGCCAGCAGCCCAAGTGGTCTTTACGAGCAGTACTTC
cdr3_aa: CASSPSGLYEQYF
clone_size: -
d_call: -
v_call: TRBV14
j_call: TRBJ2-7

cdr3_nt: TGTGCCTGGAGTGCGGTCAATCAGCCCCAGCATTTT
cdr3_aa: CAWSAVNQPQHF
clone_size: -
d_call: -
v_call: TRBV30
j_call: TRBJ1-5

cdr3_nt: TGCGCCAGCAGACACTATCCCAAGCCCCATGGCAATCAGCCCCAGCATTTT
cdr3_aa: CASRHYPKPHGNQPQHF
clone_size: -
d_call: -
v_call: TRBV23-1
j_call: TRBJ1-5

cdr3_nt: TGCGCCAGCAGCCAAGATCCCGTTCCACGCTACGAGCAGTACTTC
cdr3_aa: CASSQDPVPRYEQYF
clone_size: -
d_call: -
v_call: TRBV4-1
j_call: TRBJ2-7

cdr3_nt: TGCGCCAGCAGCTTGCTCAGGAACACCGGGGAGCTGTTTTTT
cdr3_aa: CASSLLRNTGELFF
clone_size: -
d_call: -
v_call: TRBV5-1
j_call: TRBJ2-2

cdr3_nt: TGCGCCAGCAGCCAAGGATGGGAAGCGGGGGAGCTGTTTTTT
cdr3_aa: CASSQGWEAGELFF
clone_size: -
d_call: -
v_call: TRBV4-1
j_call: TRBJ2-2

cdr3_nt: TGTGCCAGCAGTCTTCGGGGGGAGGGAGATACGCAGTATTTT
cdr3_aa: CASSLRGEGDTQYF
clone_size: -
d_call: TRBD2
v_call: TRBV27
j_call: TRBJ2-3

cdr3_nt: TGTGCCAGCTCCGTTTCTCCGGGACAGGGTTTGAGTAATGAGCAGTTCTTC
cdr3_aa: CASSVSPGQGLSNEQFF
clone_size: -
d_call: TRBD1
v_call: TRBV25-1
j_call: TRBJ2-1

cdr3_nt: TGTGCCAGCAGTACGACGGGACTAGCGGGACAAGAGACCCAGTACTTC
cdr3_aa: CASSTTGLAGQETQYF
clone_size: -
d_call: TRBD2
v_call: TRBV27
j_call: TRBJ2-5

cdr3_nt: TGCGCCAGCAGCCAGGCCCCAGACAGGGCTGACTCCTACAATGAGCAGTTCTTC
cdr3_aa: CASSQAPDRADSYNEQFF
clone_size: -
d_call: TRBD1
v_call: TRBV4-1
j_call: TRBJ2-1

cdr3_nt: TGTGCCATCAATAGACAGGGCCTCTCCTACGAGCAGTACTTC
cdr3_aa: CAINRQGLSYEQYF
clone_size: once
d_call: TRBD1
v_call: TRBV10-3
j_call: TRBJ2-7

cdr3_nt: TGTGCCAGCAGTTTAATAAGGGAAAGCTCCTACGAGCAGTACTTC
cdr3_aa: CASSLIRESSYEQYF
clone_size: -
d_call: -
v_call: TRBV27
j_call: TRBJ2-7

cdr3_nt: TGCGCCAGCAGCTTGGGGGCGGCTAGCGTATACAATGAGCAGTTCTTC
cdr3_aa: CASSLGAASVYNEQFF
clone_size: once
d_call: -
v_call: TRBV5-1
j_call: TRBJ2-1

cdr3_nt: TGTGCCAGCAGCCCCGGACTAGCGGGAGTAGGGCAAGAGACCCAGTACTTC
cdr3_aa: CASSPGLAGVGQETQYF
clone_size: -
d_call: TRBD2
v_call: TRBV6-2/TRBV6-3
j_call: TRBJ2-5

cdr3_nt: TGCGCCAGCAGCCCCCTCCAACAGGGGACTGACTACGAGCAGTACTTC
cdr3_aa: CASSPLQQGTDYEQYF
clone_size: -
d_call: -
v_call: TRBV4-1
j_call: TRBJ2-7

cdr3_nt: TGCGCCAGCAGCCAAGGCGAGGGGAGGGACACTGAAGCTTTCTTT
cdr3_aa: CASSQGEGRDTEAFF
clone_size: -
d_call: -
v_call: TRBV4-3
j_call: TRBJ1-1

cdr3_nt: TGTGCCAGCAGTTTCCAGATTGGGGGGGGCACTGAAGCTTTCTTT
cdr3_aa: CASSFQIGGGTEAFF
clone_size: -
d_call: -
v_call: TRBV27
j_call: TRBJ1-1

cdr3_nt: TGTGCCAGCAGCCAAGTTGGACTAGCGGGAGGCCTACTACCCTACGAGCAGTACTTC
cdr3_aa: CASSQVGLAGGLLPYEQYF
clone_size: -
d_call: TRBD2
v_call: TRBV4-2
j_call: TRBJ2-7

cdr3_nt: TGTGCCAGCAGCTTAGAGGACAGGGGAAGCTACACCTTC
cdr3_aa: CASSLEDRGSYTF
clone_size: -
d_call: TRBD1
v_call: TRBV7-9
j_call: TRBJ1-2

cdr3_nt: TGCGCCAGCAGCCAAGAGGGAAGGAACACTGAAGCTTTCTTT
cdr3_aa: CASSQEGRNTEAFF
clone_size: -
d_call: -
v_call: TRBV4-3
j_call: TRBJ1-1

cdr3_nt: TGTGCCAGCAGCTTATTCCGACAGAGGACAGATACGCAGTATTTT
cdr3_aa: CASSLFRQRTDTQYF
clone_size: -
d_call: -
v_call: TRBV7-6
j_call: TRBJ2-3

cdr3_nt: TGTGCCAGCAGCGCGGGACTAGCGCACACCGGGGAGCTGTTTTTT
cdr3_aa: CASSAGLAHTGELFF
clone_size: -
d_call: TRBD2
v_call: TRBV3-1/TRBV3-2
j_call: TRBJ2-2

cdr3_nt: TGTGCCAGCAGCTCCTTAGAGGTTCAAGGGACCGAGCAGTACTTC
cdr3_aa: CASSSLEVQGTEQYF
clone_size: -
d_call: -
v_call: TRBV5-6
j_call: TRBJ2-7

cdr3_nt: TGCGCCAGCAGCCAAGGTACAGGCACAGATACGCAGTATTTT
cdr3_aa: CASSQGTGTDTQYF
clone_size: -
d_call: -
v_call: TRBV4-3
j_call: TRBJ2-3

cdr3_nt: TGTGCCAGCAGTGTCTCGGGCAGGGACGAGCAGTACTTC
cdr3_aa: CASSVSGRDEQYF
clone_size: -
d_call: -
v_call: TRBV2
j_call: TRBJ2-7

cdr3_nt: TGCGCCAGCAGCTTGTTTAGAGGAAACACTGAAGCTTTCTTT
cdr3_aa: CASSLFRGNTEAFF
clone_size: -
d_call: -
v_call: TRBV5-1
j_call: TRBJ1-1

cdr3_nt: TGTGCCAGTCACGAGGCCGGCGCCGGTAATTCACCCCTCCACTTT
cdr3_aa: CASHEAGAGNSPLHF
clone_size: -
d_call: -
v_call: TRBV27
j_call: TRBJ1-6

cdr3_nt: TGTGCCAGCAGCTTAGGAGCTGCCAGAACAGATACGCAGTATTTT
cdr3_aa: CASSLGAARTDTQYF
clone_size: -
d_call: -
v_call: TRBV11-1
j_call: TRBJ2-3

cdr3_nt: TGCGCCAGCAGCCCGGGACTAGCGGGATTCGATAGTGAGCAGTTCTTC
cdr3_aa: CASSPGLAGFDSEQFF
clone_size: -
d_call: TRBD2
v_call: TRBV5-1
j_call: TRBJ2-1